The clone carrying this TCR beta chain has a single count. Relative to the germline gene, one junction end is altered; a read error may explain this. Authors' methods: Researchers report that nucleated cell counts were estimated from reference gene primer amplification. This table comes from immunoSEQ multiplex PCR, and its TCRdb copy is limited to in-frame clones, with some not included. That table supplies the V and J calls and clone size; D and trimming were determined from the DNA. The repertoire includes approximately 220,000 clones, about 90% of them detected once, and around 1.3% sits in the top ten. Assignments of participants to cohorts depended upon their own reported clinical history. Recovered status in Cohort 3 required two negative PCRs, clearance, or symptom resolution. The record originates from a study of blood T cell repertoires in COVID-19. Study-level information: The cDNA or gDNA used as material had been derived from T cells, B-cell-depleted T cells, or PBMCs.

There are 11 residues in the CDR3. From germline, CDR1 is DFQATT and CDR2 SNEGSKA (reference sequence). The sample was PBMCs or T cells enriched from blood (not recorded which). This clonotype was sampled from a man aged 30 to 39 who had recovered from COVID-19. The chain recombines TRBV20-1 with TRBJ1-6, with a possible D match to TRBD1 (6 bases). In nucleotides, the CDR3 is TGCAGTGCTAGCGGTTTCAGGGTACAGGGATTT. It translates to CSASGFRVQGF.